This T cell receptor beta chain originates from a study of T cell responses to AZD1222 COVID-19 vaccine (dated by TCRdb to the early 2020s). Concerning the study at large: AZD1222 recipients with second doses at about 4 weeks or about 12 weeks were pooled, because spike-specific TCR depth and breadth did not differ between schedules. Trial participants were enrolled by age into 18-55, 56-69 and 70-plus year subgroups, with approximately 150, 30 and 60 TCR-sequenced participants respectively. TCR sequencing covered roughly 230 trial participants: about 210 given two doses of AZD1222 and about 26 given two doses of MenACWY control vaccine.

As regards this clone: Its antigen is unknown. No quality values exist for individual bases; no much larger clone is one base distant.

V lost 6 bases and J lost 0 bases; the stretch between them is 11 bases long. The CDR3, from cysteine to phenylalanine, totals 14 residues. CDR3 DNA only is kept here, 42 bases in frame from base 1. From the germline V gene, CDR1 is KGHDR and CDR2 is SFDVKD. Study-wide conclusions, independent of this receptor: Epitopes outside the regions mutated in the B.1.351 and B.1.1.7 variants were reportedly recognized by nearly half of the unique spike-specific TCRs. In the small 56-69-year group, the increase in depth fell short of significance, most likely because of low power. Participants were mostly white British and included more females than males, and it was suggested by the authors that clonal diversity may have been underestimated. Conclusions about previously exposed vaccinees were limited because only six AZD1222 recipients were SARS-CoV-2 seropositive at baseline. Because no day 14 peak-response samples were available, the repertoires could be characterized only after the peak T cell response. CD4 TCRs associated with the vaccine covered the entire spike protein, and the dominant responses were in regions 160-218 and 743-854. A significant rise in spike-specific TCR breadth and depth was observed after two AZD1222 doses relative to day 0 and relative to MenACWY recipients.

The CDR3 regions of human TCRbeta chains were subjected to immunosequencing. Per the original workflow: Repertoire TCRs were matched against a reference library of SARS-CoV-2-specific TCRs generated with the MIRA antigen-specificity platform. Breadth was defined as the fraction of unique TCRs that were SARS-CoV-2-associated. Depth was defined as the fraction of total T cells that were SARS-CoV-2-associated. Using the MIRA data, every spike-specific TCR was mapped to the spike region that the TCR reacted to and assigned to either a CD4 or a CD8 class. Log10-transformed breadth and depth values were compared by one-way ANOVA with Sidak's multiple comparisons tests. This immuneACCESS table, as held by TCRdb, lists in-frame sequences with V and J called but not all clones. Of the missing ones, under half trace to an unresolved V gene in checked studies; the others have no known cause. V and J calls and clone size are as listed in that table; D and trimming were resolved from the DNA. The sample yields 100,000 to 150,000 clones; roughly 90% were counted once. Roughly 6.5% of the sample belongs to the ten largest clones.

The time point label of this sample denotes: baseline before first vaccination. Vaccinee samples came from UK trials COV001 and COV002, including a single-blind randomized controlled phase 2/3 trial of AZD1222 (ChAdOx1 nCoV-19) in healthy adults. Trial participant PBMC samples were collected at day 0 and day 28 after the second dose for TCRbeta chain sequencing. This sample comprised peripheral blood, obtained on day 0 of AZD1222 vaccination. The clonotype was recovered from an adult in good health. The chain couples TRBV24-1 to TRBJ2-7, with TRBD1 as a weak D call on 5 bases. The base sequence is TGTGCCACCAGTCCAGGGATGATCTCCTACGAGCAGTACTTC. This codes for CATSPGMISYEQYF.